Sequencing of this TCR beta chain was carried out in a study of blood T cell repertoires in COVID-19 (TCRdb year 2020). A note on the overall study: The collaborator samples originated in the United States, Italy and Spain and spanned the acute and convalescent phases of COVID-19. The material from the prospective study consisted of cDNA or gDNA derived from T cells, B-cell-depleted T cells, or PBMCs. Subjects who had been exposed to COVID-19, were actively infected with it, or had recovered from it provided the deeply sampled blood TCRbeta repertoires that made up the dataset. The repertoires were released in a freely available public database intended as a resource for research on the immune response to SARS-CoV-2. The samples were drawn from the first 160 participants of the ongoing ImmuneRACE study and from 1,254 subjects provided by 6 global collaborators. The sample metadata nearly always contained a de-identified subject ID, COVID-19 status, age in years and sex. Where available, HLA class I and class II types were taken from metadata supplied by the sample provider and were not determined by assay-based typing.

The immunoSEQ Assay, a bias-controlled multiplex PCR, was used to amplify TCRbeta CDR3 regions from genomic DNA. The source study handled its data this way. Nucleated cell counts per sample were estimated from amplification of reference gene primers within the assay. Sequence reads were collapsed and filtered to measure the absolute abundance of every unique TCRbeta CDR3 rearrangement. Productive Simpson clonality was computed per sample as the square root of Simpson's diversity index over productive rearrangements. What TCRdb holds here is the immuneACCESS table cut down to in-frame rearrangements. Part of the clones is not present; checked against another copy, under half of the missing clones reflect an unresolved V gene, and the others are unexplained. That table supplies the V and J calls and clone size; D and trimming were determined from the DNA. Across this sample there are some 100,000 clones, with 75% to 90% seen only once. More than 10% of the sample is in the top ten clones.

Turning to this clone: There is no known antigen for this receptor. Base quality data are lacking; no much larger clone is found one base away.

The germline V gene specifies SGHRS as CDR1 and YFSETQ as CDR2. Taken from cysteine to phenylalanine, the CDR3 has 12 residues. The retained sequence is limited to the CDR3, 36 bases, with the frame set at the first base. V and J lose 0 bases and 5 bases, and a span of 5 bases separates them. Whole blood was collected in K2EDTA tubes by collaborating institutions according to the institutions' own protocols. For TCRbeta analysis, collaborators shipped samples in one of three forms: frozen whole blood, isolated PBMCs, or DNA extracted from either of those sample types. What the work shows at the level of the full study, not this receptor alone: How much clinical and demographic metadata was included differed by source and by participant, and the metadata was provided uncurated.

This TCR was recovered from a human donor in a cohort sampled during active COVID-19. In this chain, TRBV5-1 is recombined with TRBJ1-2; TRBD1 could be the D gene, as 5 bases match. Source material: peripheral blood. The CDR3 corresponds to CASSLAGYGYTF. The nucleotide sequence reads TGCGCCAGCAGCTTGGCAGGGTATGGCTACACCTTC.